These T cell receptor beta chains were read from a single sample in a study of T cell repertoires in cytomegalovirus infection. Their antigen targets remain unknown. TCRdb used MiXCR to reprocess the reads, holding one entry per CDR3 protein. The sample yields approximately 110,000 distinct CDR3 sequences, around 30% seen once. Material: CD8+ T cells from cultured PBMCs, obtained from culture after CMV antigen stimulation. All receptors derive from a human donor in good health (CMV status not recorded). Some clones in this sample may be carry-over from other donors' samples. CDR3s include the opening cysteine and the closing phenylalanine or tryptophan. A D gene is named only where the DNA matches it firmly. The size field is filled for only some rows; it gives once, few, many or a size class.

v_call: TRBV4-1; j_call: TRBJ2-7; d_call: -; clone_size: few; cdr3_nt: TGCGCCAGCAGCCAAGATCCGACGGCCTCCTACGAGCAGTACTTC; cdr3_aa: CASSQDPTASYEQYF
v_call: TRBV6-2/TRBV6-3; j_call: TRBJ2-2; d_call: -; clone_size: many; cdr3_nt: TGTGCCAGCAGCTTTACTCGACCCCCCACCGGGGAGCTGTTTTTT; cdr3_aa: CASSFTRPPTGELFF
v_call: TRBV11-2; j_call: TRBJ2-3; d_call: -; clone_size: -; cdr3_nt: TGTGCCAGCAGCCCCGGATGGGGACCTACAGATACGCAGTATTTT; cdr3_aa: CASSPGWGPTDTQYF
v_call: TRBV7-9; j_call: TRBJ1-6; d_call: -; clone_size: -; cdr3_nt: TGTGCCAGCAGCCTATATTATAACAGGGATCGAAATTCACCCCTCCACTTT; cdr3_aa: CASSLYYNRDRNSPLHF
v_call: TRBV6-6; j_call: TRBJ2-3; d_call: -; clone_size: few; cdr3_nt: TGTGCCAGCAGTTACTCTGCGGCTAGCACAGATACGCAGTATTTT; cdr3_aa: CASSYSAASTDTQYF
v_call: TRBV19; j_call: TRBJ1-1; d_call: TRBD1; clone_size: -; cdr3_nt: TGTGCCAGTAGAGAGGGGGCGGGCACTGAAGCTTTCTTT; cdr3_aa: CASREGAGTEAFF
v_call: TRBV7-2; j_call: TRBJ1-2; d_call: TRBD1; clone_size: many; cdr3_nt: TGTGCCAGCAGCTTAGCGGAGGGACAGGGGTACTATGGCTACACCTTC; cdr3_aa: CASSLAEGQGYYGYTF
v_call: TRBV7-2; j_call: TRBJ2-5; d_call: TRBD2; clone_size: -; cdr3_nt: TGTGCCAGCAGCTTCAGGACTAGCGCTTCCCCCCGGGAGACCCAGTACTTC; cdr3_aa: CASSFRTSASPRETQYF
v_call: TRBV19; j_call: TRBJ1-1; d_call: -; clone_size: few; cdr3_nt: TGTGCCAGTCTCGTTAGCACTGAAGCTTTCTTT; cdr3_aa: CASLVSTEAFF
v_call: TRBV12-3/TRBV12-4; j_call: TRBJ2-5; d_call: -; clone_size: -; cdr3_nt: TGTGCCAGCAGTTCTCCAGGGCGGGGGACCCAGTACTTC; cdr3_aa: CASSSPGRGTQYF
v_call: TRBV19; j_call: TRBJ1-1; d_call: TRBD1; clone_size: many; cdr3_nt: TGTGCCAGTAGTCATCGGACAGGGGTGAACACTGAAGCTTTCTTT; cdr3_aa: CASSHRTGVNTEAFF
v_call: TRBV6-8; j_call: TRBJ1-5; d_call: TRBD1; clone_size: -; cdr3_nt: TGTGCCAGCAGTGACAGGGGGCGAACTTCCCGTCAGCCCCAGCATTTT; cdr3_aa: CASSDRGRTSRQPQHF
v_call: TRBV7-9; j_call: TRBJ2-1; d_call: -; clone_size: many; cdr3_nt: TGTGCCAGCAGATCTGACTCCGCCACCAATGAGCAGTTCTTC; cdr3_aa: CASRSDSATNEQFF
v_call: TRBV19; j_call: TRBJ2-7; d_call: TRBD1; clone_size: few; cdr3_nt: TGTGCCAGTAGTATCCTCGGGACAGCTGGGGAGCAGTACTTC; cdr3_aa: CASSILGTAGEQYF
v_call: TRBV7-9; j_call: TRBJ2-7; d_call: TRBD2; clone_size: -; cdr3_nt: TGTGCCAGCAGCCCCCGGGGGGGGTTGGACGAGCAGTACTTC; cdr3_aa: CASSPRGGLDEQYF
v_call: TRBV24-1; j_call: TRBJ1-2; d_call: TRBD1; clone_size: few; cdr3_nt: TGTGCCACCCACCGGGACAGGGGGATGGGGTATGGCTACACCTTC; cdr3_aa: CATHRDRGMGYGYTF
v_call: TRBV27; j_call: TRBJ2-5; d_call: TRBD2; clone_size: -; cdr3_nt: TGTGCCAGCAGTACACTAGCGGGGGTGAGAGAGACCCAGTACTTC; cdr3_aa: CASSTLAGVRETQYF
v_call: TRBV6-6; j_call: TRBJ1-2; d_call: -; clone_size: few; cdr3_nt: TGTGCCAGCAGTTACGGTATTCTCTATGGCTACACCTTC; cdr3_aa: CASSYGILYGYTF
v_call: TRBV6-1; j_call: TRBJ2-7; d_call: -; clone_size: few; cdr3_nt: TGTGCCAGCAGTGAAGAAAACATGTCCTACGAGCAGTACTTC; cdr3_aa: CASSEENMSYEQYF
v_call: TRBV5-1; j_call: TRBJ1-1; d_call: -; clone_size: -; cdr3_nt: TGCGCCAGCAGCTTGGCCCCCATGGCTGAAGCTTTCTTT; cdr3_aa: CASSLAPMAEAFF
v_call: TRBV9; j_call: TRBJ2-5; d_call: TRBD2; clone_size: -; cdr3_nt: TGTGCCAGCAGCGGGGACTATGTAGAGACCCAGTACTTC; cdr3_aa: CASSGDYVETQYF
v_call: TRBV12-3/TRBV12-4; j_call: TRBJ2-1; d_call: -; clone_size: -; cdr3_nt: TGTGCCAGCACCCCTGAAGGGGCCGGGACCTACAATGAGCAGTTCTTC; cdr3_aa: CASTPEGAGTYNEQFF
v_call: TRBV12-3/TRBV12-4; j_call: TRBJ1-3; d_call: -; clone_size: many; cdr3_nt: TGTGCCAGCCGATTTGCCGGGGGTTCTGGAAACACCATATATTTT; cdr3_aa: CASRFAGGSGNTIYF
v_call: TRBV10-3; j_call: TRBJ1-1; d_call: -; clone_size: few; cdr3_nt: TGTGCCATCAGTGAGGCCCAGAACACTGAAGCTTTCTTT; cdr3_aa: CAISEAQNTEAFF
v_call: TRBV27; j_call: TRBJ2-5; d_call: TRBD2; clone_size: -; cdr3_nt: TGTGCCAGCAGTTATGGGGCGGGGGGCAAACAAGAGACCCAGTACTTC; cdr3_aa: CASSYGAGGKQETQYF
v_call: TRBV7-9; j_call: TRBJ1-1; d_call: -; clone_size: -; cdr3_nt: TGTGCCAGCACTACAGAGTACGTTGAAGCTTTCTTT; cdr3_aa: CASTTEYVEAFF
v_call: TRBV12-3/TRBV12-4; j_call: TRBJ2-2; d_call: -; clone_size: -; cdr3_nt: TGTGCCAGCAGGAGGGACGGACCGAACACCGGGGAGCTGTTTTTT; cdr3_aa: CASRRDGPNTGELFF
v_call: TRBV28; j_call: TRBJ2-1; d_call: -; clone_size: few; cdr3_nt: TGTGCCAGCAGCTCTCTCGGGTCCTACACCTACAATGAGCAGTTCTTC; cdr3_aa: CASSSLGSYTYNEQFF
v_call: TRBV11-2; j_call: TRBJ2-7; d_call: TRBD1; clone_size: few; cdr3_nt: TGTGCCAGCAGCGGAAGGACAGGGTCCTACGAGCAGTACTTC; cdr3_aa: CASSGRTGSYEQYF
v_call: TRBV12-3/TRBV12-4; j_call: TRBJ2-2; d_call: -; clone_size: many; cdr3_nt: TGTGCCAGCAGCCATTGGACAGCCTCGAACACCGGGGAGCTGTTTTTT; cdr3_aa: CASSHWTASNTGELFF
v_call: TRBV5-1; j_call: TRBJ2-3; d_call: -; clone_size: many; cdr3_nt: TGCGCCAGCAGCAGGTCGGGACTGGGCCCTAGCACAGATACGCAGTATTTT; cdr3_aa: CASSRSGLGPSTDTQYF
v_call: TRBV2; j_call: TRBJ2-7; d_call: TRBD1; clone_size: -; cdr3_nt: TGTGCCAGCATGAGGACAAGGGGGCTAGGCGCCTACGAGCAGTACTTC; cdr3_aa: CASMRTRGLGAYEQYF
v_call: TRBV2; j_call: TRBJ2-4; d_call: TRBD2; clone_size: few; cdr3_nt: TGTGCCAGCAGCCAAATCACCGGGACTAGCGGGGGATTAGCCAAAAACATTCAGTACTTC; cdr3_aa: CASSQITGTSGGLAKNIQYF
v_call: TRBV4-2; j_call: TRBJ2-1; d_call: -; clone_size: once; cdr3_nt: TGTGCCAGCAGCCAAGATCGGCCAGGCCTCAGCTCCTACAATGAGCAGTTCTTC; cdr3_aa: CASSQDRPGLSSYNEQFF
v_call: TRBV19; j_call: TRBJ2-1; d_call: -; clone_size: few; cdr3_nt: TGTGCCAGTAGTATTGGGGGCCAGAGGAACAATGAGCAGTTCTTC; cdr3_aa: CASSIGGQRNNEQFF
v_call: TRBV7-9; j_call: TRBJ2-7; d_call: TRBD2; clone_size: -; cdr3_nt: TGTGCCAGCAGCTTAGCTAGCGGGGTGACCTACGAGCAGTACTTC; cdr3_aa: CASSLASGVTYEQYF
v_call: TRBV2; j_call: TRBJ2-5; d_call: TRBD2; clone_size: -; cdr3_nt: TGTGCCAGCAGTGAGCCCAGCGGGGGGAAAGAGACCCAGTACTTC; cdr3_aa: CASSEPSGGKETQYF
v_call: TRBV27; j_call: TRBJ2-1; d_call: TRBD2; clone_size: few; cdr3_nt: TGTGCCAGCAGTTTAGGCGGGGACTACTACAATGAGCAGTTCTTC; cdr3_aa: CASSLGGDYYNEQFF
v_call: TRBV10-3; j_call: TRBJ1-5; d_call: -; clone_size: -; cdr3_nt: TGTGCCATCAGTGAGTCTGAAAGGGATCAGCCCCAGCATTTT; cdr3_aa: CAISESERDQPQHF
v_call: TRBV12-3/TRBV12-4; j_call: TRBJ2-3; d_call: TRBD2; clone_size: -; cdr3_nt: TGTGCCAGCAGTTTATGGCCCAGGGTAGCGGGGGGAACAAAAGGTACGCAGTATTTT; cdr3_aa: CASSLWPRVAGGTKGTQYF
v_call: TRBV12-3/TRBV12-4; j_call: TRBJ2-2; d_call: TRBD1; clone_size: many; cdr3_nt: TGTGCCAGCAGTGACCGGGACAGGGAAAGCACCGGGGAGCTGTTTTTT; cdr3_aa: CASSDRDRESTGELFF
v_call: TRBV7-4; j_call: TRBJ2-7; d_call: -; clone_size: -; cdr3_nt: TGTGCCAGCGGCGAGTACTACGAGCAGTACTTC; cdr3_aa: CASGEYYEQYF
v_call: TRBV6-4; j_call: TRBJ2-7; d_call: TRBD2; clone_size: -; cdr3_nt: TGTGCCAGCAGTGAGGTAGCGGGGGGGACCTACGAGCAGTACTTC; cdr3_aa: CASSEVAGGTYEQYF
v_call: TRBV27; j_call: TRBJ1-6; d_call: TRBD1; clone_size: -; cdr3_nt: TGTGCCAGCAGTCCCGGGACAGCCTATAATTCACCCCTCCACTTT; cdr3_aa: CASSPGTAYNSPLHF
v_call: TRBV20-1; j_call: TRBJ1-5; d_call: -; clone_size: once; cdr3_nt: TGCAGCGGGAGAGAGAATAGCAATCAGCCCCAGCATTTT; cdr3_aa: CSGRENSNQPQHF
v_call: TRBV2; j_call: TRBJ2-1; d_call: TRBD2; clone_size: few; cdr3_nt: TGTGCCAGCACCCGACTAGCGGGGGACAATGAGCAGTTCTTC; cdr3_aa: CASTRLAGDNEQFF